This T cell receptor (beta chain) was retrieved from a study of blood T cell repertoires in COVID-19. Whole-study context: Specimens from acute and convalescent COVID-19 originated in the United States, Italy and Spain. The cDNA or gDNA used as material had been derived from T cells, B-cell-depleted T cells, or PBMCs.

This CDR3 comprises 17 residues. Seattle researchers signed up patients amid active infection and tracked them longitudinally. Methods used by the authors: Scientists estimated how many nucleated cells there were by amplifying reference gene primers. Measured with immunoSEQ multiplex PCR; TCRdb has only the in-frame clones, and not every one. V, J and clone size were drawn from that table, and D and trimming were deduced from the DNA. The data contain 68,000 or so clones, about nine tenths of them singletons. This chain joins TRBV21-1 and TRBJ1-1; the tabulated D call, TRBD1, remains unverified against the DNA. TRBV21-1 is shown as a pseudogene. The sample was peripheral blood. This receptor was identified in a man aged 45-65 years with COVID-19, enrolled during active disease. The CDR3 DNA sequence: TGTGCCAGCAGCAAAGATTTACGGGACAACTTGAACACTGAAGCTTTCTTT. It yields the protein CASSKDLRDNLNTEAFF.